This T cell receptor (beta chain) was found in a study of siplizumab effects on memory and regulatory T cells (dated by TCRdb to the late 2010s). Broadly, across the study: The study looked at the effect of siplizumab, an anti-CD2 antibody, on alloreactive T-cell subsets in allogeneic mixed lymphocyte reactions made from human PBMCs.

Library creation used the immunoSEQ multiplex PCR assay. Around 10^5 TCR templates per sample were assayed by the deep sequencing platform. Genomic DNA extracted from sorted T cells was the material used for TCRbeta CDR3 sequencing. Turning to the authors' computational methods: The R programming language was used for clonal analysis of the TCRbeta CDR3 data. Comparing unstimulated samples against CFSE-low samples taken after the reaction was how alloreactive CD4+ and CD8+ clones were defined. Regulatory or non-regulatory origin of alloreactive CD4+ clones was assigned by matching sequences to the sorted unstimulated Treg and non-Treg repertoires. The source is immuneACCESS, and TCRdb retained only in-frame sequences with V and J called. Part of the clones is not carried over; for the studies checked, unresolved V genes explain less than half of this, and the remainder is unexplained. The V and J calls and clone size come from that table; D and trimming were worked out from the DNA. Here the sample has tens of thousands of clones; more than 85% occur a single time. The ten most abundant clones make up about 40% of the sample.

Broader findings and caveats from the paper: About 80-97% of proliferating CD4+ or CD8+ clones could not be given a naive or memory phenotype. Because sequences below about 10^-5 frequency were poorly captured, only a minor fraction of alloreactive clones could be mapped to unstimulated subsets. The suppressive function of proliferating Tregs from siplizumab cultures was not functionally confirmed. Among mappable alloreactive CD4+ clones, an average Treg-derived fraction of roughly 69% was observed with siplizumab, compared with about 25% in control reactions. Siplizumab significantly lowered the cumulative frequency of alloreactive sequences that could be traced to unstimulated CD4+ memory T cells. Compared with memory T cells, unstimulated naive T cells appeared more diverse, and naive cells seemed to make a substantial contribution to the alloresponse.

CDR1 SGDLS and CDR2 YYNGEE were looked up in the germline V gene. V was cut back by 4 bases and J by 4 bases, leaving a gap of 16 bases between them. The CDR3, from cysteine to phenylalanine, totals 15 residues. Of all the DNA, just the CDR3 is kept, 45 bases in frame from base 1. Comment on this clone: Its target antigen remains unknown. No base-level quality is on record; no much larger clone is a single base apart.

Sorted unstimulated T cells and proliferating T cells recovered from mixed lymphocyte reactions were subjected to TCRbeta CDR3 sequencing. Fresh whole blood from fewer than 11 HLA-typed healthy donors was used as the source from which PBMCs were isolated. Sequences were obtained from CD8+ T cells sorted from blood. This sequence originates from a human donor in good health. This chain is built from TRBV9 and TRBJ2-3, with the D segment possibly TRBD1 or TRBD2, each aligning over 5 bases. The DNA sequence is as follows: TGTGCCAGCAGCCCCCGAGGGGATGGGTCAGATACGCAGTATTTT. Its amino acids are CASSPRGDGSDTQYF. Where the CDR3 stops, the reference TRBV9 and TRBJ2-3 genes take over; the full variable domain is DSGVTQTPKHLITATGQRVTLRCSPRSGDLSVYWYQQSLDQGLQFLIQYYNGEERAKGNILERFSAQQFPDLHSELNLSSLELGDSALYFCASSPRGDGSDTQYFGPGTRLTVL.